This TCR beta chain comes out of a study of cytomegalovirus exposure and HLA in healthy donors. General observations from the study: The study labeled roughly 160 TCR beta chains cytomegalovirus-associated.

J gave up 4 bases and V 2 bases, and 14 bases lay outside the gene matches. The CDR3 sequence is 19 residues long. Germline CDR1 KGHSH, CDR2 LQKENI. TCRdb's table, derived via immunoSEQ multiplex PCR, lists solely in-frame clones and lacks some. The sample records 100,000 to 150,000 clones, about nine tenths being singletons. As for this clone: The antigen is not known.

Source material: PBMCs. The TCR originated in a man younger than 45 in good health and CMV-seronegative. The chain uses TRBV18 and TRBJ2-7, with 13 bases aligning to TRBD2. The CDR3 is CASSPGLGLAGFEMYEQYF. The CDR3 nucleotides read TGTGCCAGCTCACCAGGGTTGGGACTAGCGGGATTCGAGATGTACGAGCAGTACTTC.